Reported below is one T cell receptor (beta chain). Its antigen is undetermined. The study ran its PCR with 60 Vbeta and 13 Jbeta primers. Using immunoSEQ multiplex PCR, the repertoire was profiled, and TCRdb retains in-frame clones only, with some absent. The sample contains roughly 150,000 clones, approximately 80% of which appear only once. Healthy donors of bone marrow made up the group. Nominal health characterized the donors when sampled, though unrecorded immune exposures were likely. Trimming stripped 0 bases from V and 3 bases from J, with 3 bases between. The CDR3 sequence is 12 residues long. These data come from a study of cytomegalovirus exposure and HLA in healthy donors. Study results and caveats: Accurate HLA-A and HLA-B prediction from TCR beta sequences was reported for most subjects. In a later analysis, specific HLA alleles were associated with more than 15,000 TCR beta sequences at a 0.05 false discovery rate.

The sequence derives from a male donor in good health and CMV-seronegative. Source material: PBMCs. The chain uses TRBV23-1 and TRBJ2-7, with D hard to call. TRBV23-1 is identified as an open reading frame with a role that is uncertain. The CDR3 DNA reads TGCGCCAGCAGTCAATCCGTCTACGAGCAGTACTTC. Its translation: CASSQSVYEQYF.